These 10 T cell receptor beta chains share one sample of origin, sequenced in a study of blood T cell repertoires in COVID-19. Only in-frame clones appear in the TCRdb table, and some are missing; sequencing was by immunoSEQ multiplex PCR. The sample records more than 100,000 clones, approximately 84% being singletons. Material: peripheral blood. Receptors originate from a woman of 80 years or more with acute or convalescent COVID-19.

This chain joins TRBV27 and TRBJ2-7; perhaps TRBD2 as D (5 bases). This CDR3 comprises 13 residues. V dropped 5 bases and J dropped 3 bases, with 11 bases sitting between them. CDR1 is MNHEY and CDR2 is SMNVEV in the germline V gene (reference sequence). The DNA of the CDR3 is TGTGCCAGCAGTCCCTCGGCGGGCTACGAGCAGTACTTC. It codes for CASSPSAGYEQYF.

CDR3 region: CASSSWSRRGVSADTQYF. In DNA, the CDR3 is TGCGCCAGCAGCTCCTGGAGCCGAAGGGGTGTCTCGGCAGATACGCAGTATTTT. This rearrangement joins TRBV5-1 to TRBJ2-3; weak D call: TRBD1 (5 bases). With 3 bases removed from V and 4 bases from J, the gap between germline ends came to 24 bases. The CDR3 has 18 residues. Germline assignment: CDR1 SGHRS and CDR2 YFSETQ.

The rearrangement links TRBV30 to TRBJ1-3, with a possible D match to TRBD1 (5 bases). Germline CDR1 and CDR2: GTSNPN and SVGIG (reference sequence). V lost 0 bases to trimming and J lost 0 bases, with 18 bases between them. The CDR3 length is 18 residues. The CDR3 loop is CAWSVFSVGGSSGNTIYF. The CDR3 DNA sequence: TGTGCCTGGAGTGTATTTTCGGTGGGGGGGAGCTCTGGAAACACCATATATTTT.

This clone was detected only once. The chain has TRBV2 and TRBJ1-4; D not resolved. The CDR3 spans 16 residues. Trimming shortened V by 8 bases and J by 0 bases, and 16 bases separated the two germline ends. Per germline, CDR1 SNHLY and CDR2 FYNNEI. The CDR3 DNA sequence: TGTGCCAGCGCCCGGGAAGCGACACCAACTAATGAAAAACTGTTTTTT. This encodes CASAREATPTNEKLFF.

This chain links TRBV30 with TRBJ2-1; a weak D match, TRBD1 (6 bases). The V end was cut by 0 bases, the J end by 1 base, with 16 bases between. Per the germline V gene, CDR1 is GTSNPN and CDR2 is SVGIG (reference sequence). The CDR3 loop spans 17 amino acids. The chain's CDR3 is CAWSVALGRGSYNEQFF. CDR3 in DNA: TGTGCCTGGAGTGTAGCCTTGGGCAGGGGTTCCTACAATGAGCAGTTCTTC.

V is TRBV30 and J is TRBJ1-1, with D possibly TRBD1 on 5 matching bases. The V gene lost 2 bases and the J gene lost 5 bases, with 9 bases spanning the gap. Looked up from germline, CDR1 is GTSNPN and CDR2 is SVGIG (reference sequence). The CDR3 has 12 residues. As DNA, the CDR3 is TGTGCCTGGAGTTCAGGGAGGACTGAAGCTTTCTTT. This codes for CAWSSGRTEAFF.

The chain employs TRBV7-6 and TRBJ1-5; D call uncertain. Trimming removed 5 bases at V and 5 bases at J, with 10 bases between. CDR3 size: 13 residues. Germline values: CDR1 SGHVS, CDR2 FNYEAQ. This CDR3 reads CASSPRPDQPQHF. CDR3 in DNA: TGTGCCAGCAGCCCTAGACCGGATCAGCCCCAGCATTTT. The whole variable domain, filled in from reference TRBV7-6 and TRBJ1-5, reads GAGVSQSPRYKVTKRGQDVALRCDPISGHVSLYWYRQALGQGPEFLTYFNYEAQQDKSGLPNDRFSAERPEGSISTLTIQRTEQRDSAMYRCASSPRPDQPQHFGDGTRLSIL.

The chain links TRBV7-9 to TRBJ1-2; D may be TRBD1 (5 bases). This CDR3 comprises 14 residues. V lost 5 bases and J 4 bases, leaving 14 bases between the germline ends. Germline V lookup: CDR1 SEHNR, CDR2 FQNEAQ (reference sequence). For the CDR3, the DNA is TGTGCCAGCAGCGCTAAAGCAGGGCTCTATGGCTACACCTTC. Its translation is CASSAKAGLYGYTF.

The V and J genes are TRBV7-9 and TRBJ1-1, with D unresolved. The CDR3 has 12 residues. V was cut by 6 bases and J by 0 bases, with 5 bases left in between. Germline CDR1 reads SEHNR; CDR2 reads FQNEAQ (reference sequence). The CDR3 loop is CASRIMNTEAFF. The CDR3 DNA sequence: TGTGCCAGCAGAATTATGAACACTGAAGCTTTCTTT.

V gene TRBV9 combines with J gene TRBJ1-1; 9 bases agree with TRBD1. Looked up from germline, CDR1 is SGDLS and CDR2 is YYNGEE. Losses at the gene ends were 0 bases for V and 6 bases for J; bases not matched to a gene: 6. There are 15 residues in the CDR3. The CDR3 DNA reads as TGTGCCAGCAGCGTAGGCACAGGGGGCGCCTCTGAAGCTTTCTTT. Its translation is CASSVGTGGASEAFF.